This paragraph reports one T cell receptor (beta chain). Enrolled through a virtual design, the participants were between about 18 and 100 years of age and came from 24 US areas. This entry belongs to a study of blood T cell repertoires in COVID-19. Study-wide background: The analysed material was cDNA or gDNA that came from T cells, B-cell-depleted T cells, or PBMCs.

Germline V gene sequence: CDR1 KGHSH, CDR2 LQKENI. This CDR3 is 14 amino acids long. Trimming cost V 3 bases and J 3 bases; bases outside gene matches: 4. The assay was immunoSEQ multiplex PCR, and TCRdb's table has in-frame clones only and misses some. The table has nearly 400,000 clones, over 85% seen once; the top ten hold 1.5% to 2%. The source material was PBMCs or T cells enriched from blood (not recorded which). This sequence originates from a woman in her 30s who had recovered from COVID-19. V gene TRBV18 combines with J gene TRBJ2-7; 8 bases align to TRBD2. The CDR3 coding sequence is TGTGCCAGCTCACCTCTTACTAGCGGCTACGAGCAGTACTTC. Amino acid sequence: CASSPLTSGYEQYF.